The 3 T cell receptor beta chains in this list originate from one sample, sequenced in a study of early T cells in non-severe SARS-CoV-2 infection. TCRdb fed the 5' RACE reads into MiXCR, producing one record per CDR3 protein. Here the sample spans tens of thousands of distinct CDR3 sequences, approximately 15% being singletons. Source: whole blood, taken at baseline. Source of these receptors: an adult who was a healthcare worker with PCR-confirmed SARS-CoV-2 infection or an uninfected control (not recorded which).

V gene TRBV19 combines with J gene TRBJ1-1; maybe TRBD1 (6 bases). V dropped 6 bases and J dropped 1 base, with 12 bases sitting between them. The CDR3 length is 14 residues. The germline gives CDR1 LNHDA, CDR2 SQIVND (reference sequence). In DNA, the CDR3 is TGTGCCAGTAGCCTCCGGGACAAGAACACTGAAGCTTTCTTT. This encodes CASSLRDKNTEAFF.

This clonotype was picked up many times. The V gene is TRBV20-1, the J gene TRBJ2-2; TRBD2 matches 10 bases. The V gene's germline CDR1 is DFQATT and CDR2 SNEGSKA (reference sequence). This CDR3 is built from 15 residues. V shed 5 bases, J shed 4 bases, and the junction held 7 bases outside the gene matches. CDR3 loop: CSALRTSGVTGELFF. CDR3 DNA: TGCAGTGCTCTCAGGACTAGCGGAGTCACCGGGGAGCTGTTTTTT.

The chain joins TRBV19 to TRBJ2-1; the D gene is possibly TRBD2 (6 bases). In germline, CDR1 is LNHDA, CDR2 SQIVND (reference sequence). V shed 5 bases and J shed 0 bases, with 14 bases lying between them. The CDR3 is 16 residues long. The CDR3 loop is CASSFSGASSYNEQFF. The CDR3 region has the DNA TGTGCCAGTAGTTTTAGCGGCGCCAGCTCCTACAATGAGCAGTTCTTC.